A single T cell receptor beta chain is shown here with its context. The antigen is unknown. V shed 4 bases and J 10 bases; nucleotides not matched to a gene: 3. The CDR3 extends over 11 amino acids. The germline CDR1 and CDR2 sequences are SGHNT and YYREEE (reference sequence). This sample is part of a study of stem cell transplantation in POMP-related autoinflammatory disease. For the study at large: Impaired MHC class I-dependent CD8+ differentiation was hypothesized from defective thymoproteasomes. Findings and limits, study-wide: Across all analyzed T-cell subsets, patients with PRAID tended toward reduced diversity and increased clonality. Fewer unique TRB V-J gene pairings were identified in patients with PRAID.

Clones were read by immunoSEQ multiplex PCR, and TCRdb kept only the in-frame ones, dropping some. Of 450 to 650 clones listed, 87% are singletons. The receptor was isolated from a human donor in good health. The sequenced sample was CD4+ follicular helper T cells (Tfh) from PBMCs. The chain combines TRBV5-4 with TRBJ2-3, with TRBD2 matching over 7 bases. CDR3 bases: TGTGCCAGCAGCGGGGAGGGGCCGCAGTATTTT. Its protein is CASSGEGPQYF.